What follows are 5 T cell receptor beta chains derived from one specimen sequenced in a study of blood T cell repertoires in COVID-19. Here immunoSEQ multiplex PCR was the method, and the copy in TCRdb shows in-frame clones only, minus some. The data show 110,000 or so clones, about 88% seen once. Source material: peripheral blood. The receptors shown here come from a woman between 65 and 79 years old who had recovered from COVID-19.

The chain carries TRBV2 and TRBJ1-6; 8 bases are shared with TRBD1. With 8 bases clipped from V and 8 bases from J, the junction kept 8 bases outside the gene matches. The CDR3 is 14 residues long. Germline V lookup: CDR1 SNHLY, CDR2 FYNNEI. The CDR3 DNA sequence: TGTGCCAGCGCCTTTACAGGGGGGGATTCACCCCTCCACTTT. Amino acids: CASAFTGGDSPLHF.

This clone was detected once. The chain recombines TRBV6-5 with TRBJ1-5; D remains ambiguous. CDR3 length: 14 residues. Trimming cost V 0 bases and J 6 bases, with 9 bases left between them. Looked up from germline, CDR1 is MNHEY and CDR2 is SVGAGI. CDR3 amino acids: CASSYSIGGQPQHF. The CDR3 nucleotides read TGTGCCAGCAGTTACTCAATAGGAGGTCAGCCCCAGCATTTT.

The chain uses TRBV4-3 and TRBJ2-3, with D possibly matching TRBD2 (6 bases). Germline V gives CDR1 LGHNA, CDR2 YSLEER. Trimming left V 0 bases short and J 2 bases short, with 6 bases between. The CDR3 has 14 residues. This CDR3 is CASSQELATDTQYF. Here the CDR3 DNA reads TGCGCCAGCAGCCAAGAACTAGCCACAGATACGCAGTATTTT.

The chain has TRBV21-1 and TRBJ2-7; TRBD2 is the table's D call and was not checked against the DNA. TRBV21-1 is flagged as a pseudogene. The CDR3 spans 22 residues. The CDR3 nucleotides read TGTGCCAGCAGCAAAGGAGGGGTATCCGGGACTAGCGGGAGGCCGCGCTCCTACGAGCAGTACTTC. As protein: CASSKGGVSGTSGRPRSYEQYF.

This clone was seen just once. The chain employs TRBV19 and TRBJ1-1, with 8 positions matching TRBD1. The CDR3 loop spans 14 amino acids. The V and J ends lost 6 bases and 3 bases, in that order; junction bases with no gene match: 6. Germline CDR1 and CDR2: LNHDA and SQIVND (reference sequence). In DNA, the CDR3 is TGTGCCAGTAGAGGACTACAGGGGGACACTGAAGCTTTCTTT. This gives the protein CASRGLQGDTEAFF.